The 23 T cell receptor beta chains below were found in one sample sequenced in a study of T-cell reconstitution after alpha-beta-depleted transplantation in children. The authors prepared the TCRbeta library with unique molecular identifiers. TCRdb analysed the PCR reads with MiXCR anew, one entry per CDR3 protein. The data show over 400,000 distinct CDR3 sequences, 12% seen once. The sample here was PBMCs from the stem cell graft donor, taken from the stem cell graft. The receptor source for this set is a human donor who donated a stem cell graft to a child with combined immunodeficiency.

At least ten counts were recorded for this clonotype. J is TRBJ2-1 and V is TRBV12-3 or TRBV12-4; a weak D match, TRBD1 (6 bases). The germline V and J ends were trimmed by 4 bases and 3 bases, with 16 bases remaining between them. The CDR3 runs to 16 residues. The CDR3 protein is CASSSSTGNIYNEQFF. CDR3 nucleotides: TGTGCCAGCAGTTCCTCAACAGGGAACATCTACAATGAGCAGTTCTTC.

This clonotype was seen at least ten times. This chain connects TRBV20-1 to TRBJ2-3; TRBD2 aligns across 10 bases. Trimming removed 6 bases from V and 3 bases from J; junction bases left unmatched: 6. Germline V lookup: CDR1 DFQATT, CDR2 SNEGSKA (reference sequence). This CDR3 region has 14 residues. The CDR3 region is CSAQGLAFTDTQYF. CDR3 nucleotides: TGCAGTGCCCAGGGACTAGCGTTTACAGATACGCAGTATTTT.

In this sample, this clonotype turned up many times. The chain links TRBV5-1 to TRBJ2-6, with D uncertain. The CDR3 runs to 14 residues. Trimming took 7 bases from V and 1 from J, leaving 9 bases between them. Germline lookup yields CDR1 SGHRS and CDR2 YFSETQ. The CDR3 loop reads CASSRGSGANVLTF. CDR3 coding DNA: TGCGCCAGCTCCCGCGGATCTGGGGCCAACGTCCTGACTTTC.

The CDR3 nucleotides read TGCGCCAGCAGCTTGGACACCGGCGAAAAACTGTTTTTT. As protein: CASSLDTGEKLFF. V and J are TRBV5-1 and TRBJ1-4; D is unclear. This CDR3 is 13 amino acids long. Germline V CDR1 and CDR2: SGHRS, YFSETQ. Trimming removed 0 bases from V and 8 bases from J, with 8 bases in between.

This clonotype was seen ten or more times. The V gene is TRBV24-1, the J gene TRBJ2-7; D is unclear. V shed 3 bases and J shed 0 bases, with 8 bases lying between them. The CDR3 has 14 residues. Germline-derived CDR1 and CDR2 are KGHDR and SFDVKD. CDR3 sequence reads: CATSDQQSSYEQYF. The CDR3 coding sequence is TGTGCCACCAGTGATCAACAGAGCTCCTACGAGCAGTACTTC.

The rearrangement joins TRBV12-3 or TRBV12-4 to TRBJ2-5; a possible D gene is TRBD1 (6 bases). Trimming shortened V by 5 bases and J by 5 bases, and 24 bases separated the two germline ends. The CDR3 contains 17 residues. In nucleotides, the CDR3 is TGTGCCAGCAGTCCCGGGACAACAAGTTCTCCGCGGGAGACCCAGTACTTC. It yields the protein CASSPGTTSSPRETQYF.

J is TRBJ2-3 and V is TRBV24-1; perhaps TRBD2 as D (5 bases). Germline V CDR1 and CDR2: KGHDR, SFDVKD. The CDR3 spans 14 residues. Trimming cost V 9 bases and J 5 bases, with 17 bases left between them. CDR3 loop: CATGQPGSGDTQYF. In DNA form, the CDR3 reads TGTGCCACCGGCCAGCCTGGGAGTGGAGATACGCAGTATTTT.

This clonotype was recorded a few times. The chain couples TRBV3-1 to TRBJ2-7, with 8 bases that match TRBD2. Germline values: CDR1 LGHDT, CDR2 YNNKEL (reference sequence). V shed 0 bases, J shed 2 bases, and the junction held 3 bases outside the gene matches. The CDR3 length is 15 residues. CDR3 DNA sequence: TGTGCCAGCAGCCAAGAACTCGGGAGGGCCTACGAGCAGTACTTC. Translation gives CASSQELGRAYEQYF.

This chain links TRBV5-5 with TRBJ2-1; D gene uncertain. Germline V lookup: CDR1 SGHKS, CDR2 YYEKEE (reference sequence). Trimming cost V 4 bases and J 9 bases, with 8 bases left between them. CDR3 length: 11 amino acids. The CDR3 region has the DNA TGTGCCAGCAGCCTGGACCCTGAGCAGTTCTTC. This gives the protein CASSLDPEQFF.

Many counts were recorded for this clonotype. The chain joins TRBV27 to TRBJ2-7; maybe TRBD2 (5 bases). Trimming removed 1 base from V and 4 bases from J, with 11 bases in between. Germline V CDR1 and CDR2: MNHEY, SMNVEV (reference sequence). The CDR3 is 14 amino acids. CDR3 in amino acids: CASSLFLGSYEQYF. DNA for the CDR3: TGTGCCAGCAGTTTATTTCTAGGGAGTTACGAGCAGTACTTC.

The chain links TRBV7-2 to TRBJ2-5; the match to TRBD2 covers 11 bases. V trimming: 5 bases; J trimming: 5 bases; junction bases outside the gene matches: 4. Germline V gene data show CDR1 as SGHTA and CDR2 as FQGNSA. The CDR3 consists of 14 residues. This CDR3 is CASSGLAGTETQYF. The CDR3 coding sequence is TGTGCCAGCAGCGGACTAGCGGGTACCGAGACCCAGTACTTC. Based on the CDR3 plus reference TRBV7-2 and TRBJ2-5, the full variable domain is GAGVSQSPSNKVTEKGKDVELRCDPISGHTALYWYRQSLGQGLEFLIYFQGNSAPDKSGLPSDRFSAERTGGSVSTLTIQRTQQEDSAVYLCASSGLAGTETQYFGPGTRLLVL.

This chain connects TRBV27 to TRBJ1-1, with 8 bases aligning to TRBD1. The CDR3 has 14 residues. V trimming: 5 bases; J trimming: 6 bases; junction bases outside the gene matches: 8. The germline gives CDR1 MNHEY, CDR2 SMNVEV (reference sequence). This CDR3 is CASSEGQVGSEAFF. CDR3 sequence (DNA): TGTGCCAGCAGTGAGGGACAGGTGGGCTCTGAAGCTTTCTTT.

The J gene is TRBJ1-5, the V gene TRBV6-2 or TRBV6-3, with unresolved D. V shed 0 bases and J shed 6 bases, with 21 bases lying between them. The CDR3 has 18 residues. Germline lookup yields CDR1 MNHEY and CDR2 SVGEGT. CDR3 protein: CASSYSSLLSRVSQPQHF. CDR3 in DNA: TGTGCCAGCAGTTACTCGAGTCTTTTGTCGAGGGTAAGTCAGCCCCAGCATTTT.

In this sample, this clonotype turned up a few times. This sequence joins TRBV2 and TRBJ2-7; 10 bases agree with TRBD2. Losses at the gene ends were 6 bases for V and 0 bases for J; bases not matched to a gene: 2. There are 14 residues in the CDR3. The germline V gene has CDR1 SNHLY and CDR2 FYNNEI. The CDR3 here is CASRASGSSYEQYF. CDR3 bases: TGTGCCAGCAGGGCTAGCGGGAGCTCCTACGAGCAGTACTTC.

This clonotype was found a few times. The J gene is TRBJ2-3, the V gene TRBV29-1, with 9 bases fitting TRBD1. The CDR3 consists of 15 residues. J was trimmed by 3 bases and V by 7 bases; bases with no gene match: 11. Germline loops: CDR1 SQVTM, CDR2 ANQGSEA. CDR3 protein: CSGRTGAGLTDTQYF. CDR3 sequence (DNA): TGCAGCGGCAGGACAGGGGCCGGTTTGACAGATACGCAGTATTTT.

CDR3 sequence (DNA): TGCGCCAGCAGCCCCGTGGGGTCAGACTCTTACGAGCAGTACTTC. Translated: CASSPVGSDSYEQYF. This chain links TRBV5-1 with TRBJ2-7; D is unresolved. V was shortened by 4 bases and J by 4 bases, with 18 bases between the two germline ends. The CDR3 runs 15 residues. CDR1 and CDR2 (germline): SGHRS, YFSETQ.

As DNA, the CDR3 is TGTGCCAGCAGCAGCACAGGGGCCCACTACGAGCAGTACTTC. This codes for CASSSTGAHYEQYF. The chain carries TRBV11-2 and TRBJ2-7, with 7 bases fitting TRBD1. With V trimmed by 5 bases and J by 3 bases, 7 bases remained unmatched. There are 14 residues in the CDR3. Germline CDR1 is SGHAT and CDR2 is FQNNGV.

The chain recombines TRBV11-2 with TRBJ2-2; D may be TRBD1 (6 bases). There are 14 residues in the CDR3. The germline CDR1 and CDR2 sequences are SGHAT and FQNNGV. Trimming removed 6 bases at V and 4 bases at J, with 12 bases between. For the CDR3, the DNA is TGTGCCAGCAGAAATCAAGGGGGCACCGGGGAGCTGTTTTTT. Its protein is CASRNQGGTGELFF.

The chain couples TRBV3-1 to TRBJ2-5, with D perhaps TRBD1 or TRBD2 (5 bases each). Germline-derived CDR1 and CDR2 are LGHDT and YNNKEL (reference sequence). This CDR3 has 16 residues. The germline V and J ends were trimmed by 1 base and 7 bases, with 19 bases remaining between them. The CDR3 DNA reads as TGTGCCAGCAGCCAAGCGGGGCTCCTGAGGGTCAGGACCCAGTACTTC. Its translation: CASSQAGLLRVRTQYF.

The chain carries TRBV24-1 and TRBJ2-5; D is unresolved. Germline CDR1 and CDR2: KGHDR and SFDVKD. V shed 1 base and J shed 0 bases, with 5 bases lying between them. The CDR3 loop spans 14 amino acids. CDR3 nucleotide sequence: TGTGCCACCAGTGATTTTTGGAACCAAGAGACCCAGTACTTC. Translating gives CATSDFWNQETQYF.

A few counts support this clonotype. The chain is built from TRBV6-1 and TRBJ2-7; D ambiguous. Between the trimmed V and J ends, which lost 2 bases and 0 bases, there was a span of 11 bases. The length of the CDR3 is 15 residues. Germline lookup yields CDR1 MNHNS and CDR2 SASEGT. The CDR3 DNA is TGTGCCAGCAGTGAATCTGGCGGTCACTCCTACGAGCAGTACTTC. Residues: CASSESGGHSYEQYF.

This clonotype was seen repeatedly, ten times or more. J is TRBJ2-3 and V is TRBV29-1; no reliable D call. Germline V gene sequence: CDR1 SQVTM, CDR2 ANQGSEA. CDR3 length equals 13 residues. Trimming removed 6 bases from V and 0 bases from J, with 10 bases in between. CDR3 residues: CSVSSTSTDTQYF. CDR3 DNA: TGCAGCGTGTCCTCTACTAGCACAGATACGCAGTATTTT.

The rearrangement links TRBV11-2 to TRBJ2-1; TRBD1 might be the D (6 bases). CDR3 length: 15 amino acids. CDR1 and CDR2 (germline): SGHAT, FQNNGV. Trimming pared 2 bases from V and 6 bases from J, leaving 14 bases between. Written as DNA, the CDR3 is TGTGCCAGCAGCTTAATCAGGGGCAGAATCAATGAGCAGTTCTTC. As protein: CASSLIRGRINEQFF.